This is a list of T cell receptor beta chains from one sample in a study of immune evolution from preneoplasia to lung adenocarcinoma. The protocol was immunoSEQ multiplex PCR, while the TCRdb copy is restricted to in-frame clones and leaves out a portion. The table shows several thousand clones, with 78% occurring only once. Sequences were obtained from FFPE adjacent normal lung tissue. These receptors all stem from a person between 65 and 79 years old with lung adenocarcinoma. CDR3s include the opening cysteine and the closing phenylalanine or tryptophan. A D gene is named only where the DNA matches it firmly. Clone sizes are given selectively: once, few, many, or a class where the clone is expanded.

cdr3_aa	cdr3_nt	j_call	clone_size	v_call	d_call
CASSEKLNYGYTF	TGTGCCAGCAGTGAAAAGCTTAACTATGGCTACACCTTC	TRBJ1-2	-	TRBV6-1	-
CASSLSRGGHDEQFF	TGTGCCAGCAGTTTATCTCGCGGGGGGCACGATGAGCAGTTCTTC	TRBJ2-1	-	TRBV27	TRBD2
CASGPGTSGRPGELFF	TGTGCTAGTGGTCCGGGGACTAGCGGGAGACCCGGGGAGCTGTTTTTT	TRBJ2-2	-	TRBV12-5	TRBD2
CASRYDRANYGYTF	TGTGCCAGCAGATACGACAGGGCCAACTATGGCTACACCTTC	TRBJ1-2	-	TRBV6-5	TRBD1
CASSHGTGGQKKLFF	TGTGCCAGCAGCCACGGGACAGGCGGTCAGAAAAAACTGTTTTTT	TRBJ1-4	large	TRBV11-2	TRBD1
CSVRGTSGGAYEQYF	TGCAGCGTTAGAGGGACTAGCGGAGGAGCCTACGAGCAGTACTTC	TRBJ2-7	-	TRBV29-1	TRBD2
CASSPDLRGRNGELFF	TGTGCCAGCAGTCCTGATTTGAGGGGAAGGAACGGGGAGCTGTTTTTT	TRBJ2-2	-	TRBV27	-
CSVEENGRGGYGYTF	TGCAGCGTTGAAGAAAATGGCCGGGGGGGCTATGGCTACACCTTC	TRBJ1-2	few	TRBV29-1	-
CASSPSLTGNQPQHF	TGTGCTAGCAGCCCCTCGTTGACAGGGAATCAGCCCCAGCATTTT	TRBJ1-5	-	TRBV5-6	TRBD1
CVSSLVESGKQFF	TGTGTCAGCAGCTTGGTGGAGTCGGGTAAGCAGTTCTTC	TRBJ2-1	-	TRBV5-4	-
CASSAQTVSFEAFF	TGCGCCAGCAGCGCGCAGACAGTTTCGTTTGAAGCTTTCTTT	TRBJ1-1	-	TRBV5-1	-
CASSLIWGEKLFF	TGCGCCAGCAGCTTGATTTGGGGTGAAAAACTGTTTTTT	TRBJ1-4	-	TRBV5-1	-
CASSPTLTGENSPLHF	TGTGCCAGCTCACCAACTTTAACAGGGGAGAATTCACCCCTCCACTTT	TRBJ1-6	-	TRBV18	TRBD1
CASSVVAGSNTGELFF	TGTGCCAGTAGTGTGGTAGCGGGGTCTAACACCGGGGAGCTGTTTTTT	TRBJ2-2	few	TRBV19	TRBD2
CASSLVAGDRGRETQYF	TGCGCCAGCAGCTTGGTAGCCGGCGACAGGGGCAGAGAGACCCAGTACTTC	TRBJ2-5	few	TRBV5-1	TRBD1
CAWSVPQGARETQYF	TGTGCCTGGAGTGTACCACAGGGGGCCAGAGAGACCCAGTACTTC	TRBJ2-5	once	TRBV30	TRBD1
CASSLVGTREDTQYF	TGCGCCAGCAGCTTGGTTGGGACAAGGGAAGATACGCAGTATTTT	TRBJ2-3	-	TRBV5-1	-
CAGDWASYEQYF	TGCGCCGGGGATTGGGCCTCCTACGAGCAGTACTTC	TRBJ2-7	-	TRBV23-1	-
CASSPQSGMNTEAFF	TGTGCCAGCAGCCCACAGAGTGGGATGAACACTGAAGCTTTCTTT	TRBJ1-1	-	TRBV7-9	-
CASSLIQGSEQYF	TGTGCCAGCAGTCTGATACAGGGCTCCGAGCAGTACTTC	TRBJ2-7	-	TRBV27	-
CAIEREGADTQYF	TGTGCCATTGAGCGGGAGGGGGCAGATACGCAGTATTTT	TRBJ2-3	-	TRBV6-1	TRBD2
CASSPGPNIQYF	TGTGCCAGCAGCCCGGGACCAAACATTCAGTACTTC	TRBJ2-4	-	TRBV5-4	-
CASSRGGEDYGYTF	TGTGCCAGCAGCCGGGGGGGCGAGGACTATGGCTACACCTTC	TRBJ1-2	-	TRBV5-4	-
CASSQGNWNTEAFF	TGCGCCAGCAGCCAAGGGAATTGGAACACTGAAGCTTTCTTT	TRBJ1-1	few	TRBV4-1	-
CTSSRLTYYSYNEQFF	TGCACCAGCAGCCGCCTAACGTACTACTCCTACAATGAGCAGTTCTTC	TRBJ2-1	-	TRBV1	-
CASSLRGDDYGYTF	TGTGCCAGCAGCCTTCGGGGGGATGACTATGGCTACACCTTC	TRBJ1-2	-	TRBV7-9	-
CAWTVTGPETQYF	TGTGCCTGGACTGTGACCGGGCCAGAGACCCAGTACTTC	TRBJ2-5	once	TRBV30	-
CSVGQGFPGNTIYF	TGCAGCGTGGGTCAGGGTTTTCCTGGAAACACCATATATTTT	TRBJ1-3	-	TRBV29-1	-
CAWNEGRVTGELFF	TGTGCCTGGAACGAGGGGCGGGTCACCGGGGAGCTGTTTTTT	TRBJ2-2	-	TRBV30	-
CASTAGGVSNQPQHF	TGTGCCAGCACGGCCGGGGGAGTGAGCAATCAGCCCCAGCATTTT	TRBJ1-5	-	TRBV28	-
CASSPLPGTKNEQFF	TGTGCCAGCTCACCACTTCCCGGGACTAAGAATGAGCAGTTCTTC	TRBJ2-1	few	TRBV18	TRBD2
CATSVTAYTEAFF	TGTGCCACCAGCGTCACAGCTTACACTGAAGCTTTCTTT	TRBJ1-1	-	TRBV15	-
CASRSDSGAFF	TGTGCCAGCAGGTCCGACAGCGGAGCTTTCTTT	TRBJ1-1	-	TRBV6-5	-
CASSPRTSSYTF	TGTGCCAGCAGCCCGCGGACCTCGAGCTACACCTTC	TRBJ1-2	-	TRBV7-2	-
CASSHPTDTQYF	TGTGCCAGCAGCCACCCCACAGATACGCAGTATTTT	TRBJ2-3	few	TRBV7-6	-
CASSRGQGAIQPQHF	TGTGCCAGCAGTCGGGGACAGGGGGCGATTCAGCCCCAGCATTTT	TRBJ1-5	few	TRBV6-5	TRBD1
CASSSDRDRSGANVLTF	TGCGCCAGCAGCTCGGACAGGGATAGGTCTGGGGCCAACGTCCTGACTTTC	TRBJ2-6	-	TRBV5-1	TRBD1
CASSVVSGRTDTQYF	TGTGCCAGCAGCGTAGTTAGCGGGCGCACAGATACGCAGTATTTT	TRBJ2-3	-	TRBV9	TRBD2
CASSLEPNMNTEAFF	TGCGCCAGCAGCTTGGAACCCAACATGAACACTGAAGCTTTCTTT	TRBJ1-1	once	TRBV5-1	-
CASSYSGGGRSYGYTF	TGTGCCAGCAGTTACTCGGGGGGCGGACGGTCCTATGGCTACACCTTC	TRBJ1-2	few	TRBV6-6	-
CASSLEGWSDNEQFF	TGTGCCAGCAGCTTAGAGGGTTGGTCGGATAATGAGCAGTTCTTC	TRBJ2-1	-	TRBV11-3	-
CASSDRQGATNEKLFF	TGCGCCAGCAGTGATCGACAGGGGGCTACTAATGAAAAACTGTTTTTT	TRBJ1-4	-	TRBV10-2	TRBD1
CATSSNTEAFF	TGTGCCACCTCTTCGAACACTGAAGCTTTCTTT	TRBJ1-1	-	TRBV10-3	-
CASSLAGLAGVVRGSGELFF	TGTGCCAGCAGCTTAGCCGGACTAGCGGGAGTAGTTCGAGGGTCCGGGGAGCTGTTTTTT	TRBJ2-2	-	TRBV7-2	TRBD2
CSALAGAQYF	TGCAGTGCGTTAGCGGGGGCGCAGTATTTT	TRBJ2-3	-	TRBV20-1	TRBD2
CASSEQAYEQYF	TGTGCCAGCAGTGAACAAGCCTACGAGCAGTACTTC	TRBJ2-7	-	TRBV2	-
CASSRSNTGELFF	TGTGCCAGCAGCCGGTCGAACACCGGGGAGCTGTTTTTT	TRBJ2-2	once	TRBV7-3	-
CASSFGGGGRGYNEQFF	TGCGCCAGCAGCTTCGGGGGCGGCGGGAGAGGCTACAATGAGCAGTTCTTC	TRBJ2-1	once	TRBV5-1	-
CASSSGGTGWSEQYF	TGTGCCAGCTCATCAGGGGGGACAGGGTGGTCCGAGCAGTACTTC	TRBJ2-7	few	TRBV18	TRBD1
CASSEGLGSTDTQYF	TGTGCCAGCAGTGAGGGTCTGGGTAGCACAGATACGCAGTATTTT	TRBJ2-3	-	TRBV2	-
CASSPQASSYNEQFF	TGCGCCAGCAGCCCTCAGGCTAGCTCCTACAATGAGCAGTTCTTC	TRBJ2-1	-	TRBV4-1	-
CASSKARRLAGGIGELFF	TGTGCCAGCAGCAAAGCACGTCGGCTAGCGGGGGGCATCGGGGAGCTGTTTTTT	TRBJ2-2	few	TRBV7-9	TRBD2
CASSHPFRGLDAFF	TGCGCCAGCAGCCACCCTTTCAGGGGCTTGGACGCTTTCTTT	TRBJ1-1	-	TRBV4-1	-
CASANYRVRNTEAFF	TGTGCCAGCGCCAACTACAGGGTGCGAAACACTGAAGCTTTCTTT	TRBJ1-1	few	TRBV6-5	-
CASSSGYTEAFF	TGTGCCAGCAGCTCAGGGTATACTGAAGCTTTCTTT	TRBJ1-1	-	TRBV27	-
CASSLGGGGGELFF	TGTGCCAGCAGCTTAGGAGGGGGTGGCGGGGAGCTGTTTTTT	TRBJ2-2	once	TRBV7-2	-
CASSRRNTGEYEQYF	TGTGCCAGCAGTCGGCGAAATACAGGGGAGTACGAGCAGTACTTC	TRBJ2-7	-	TRBV6-6	TRBD1